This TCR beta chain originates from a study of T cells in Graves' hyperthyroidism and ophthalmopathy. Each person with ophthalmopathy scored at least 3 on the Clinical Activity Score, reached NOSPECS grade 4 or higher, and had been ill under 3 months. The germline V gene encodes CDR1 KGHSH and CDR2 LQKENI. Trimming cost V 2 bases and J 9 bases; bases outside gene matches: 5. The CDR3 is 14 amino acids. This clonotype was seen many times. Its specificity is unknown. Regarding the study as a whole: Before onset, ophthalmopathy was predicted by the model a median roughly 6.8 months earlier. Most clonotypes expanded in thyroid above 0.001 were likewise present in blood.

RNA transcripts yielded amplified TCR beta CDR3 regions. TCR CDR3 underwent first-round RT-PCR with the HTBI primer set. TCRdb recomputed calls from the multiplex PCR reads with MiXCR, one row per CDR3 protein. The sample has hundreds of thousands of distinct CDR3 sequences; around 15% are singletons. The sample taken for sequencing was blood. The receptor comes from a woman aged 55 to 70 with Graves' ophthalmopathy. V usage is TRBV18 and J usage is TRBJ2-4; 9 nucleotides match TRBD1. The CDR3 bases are TGTGCCAGCTCACCAGGGGGACAGGGAAGCATTCAGTACTTC. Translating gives CASSPGGQGSIQYF.